This T cell receptor beta chain was captured in a study of T cell responses to AZD1222 COVID-19 vaccine. CDR1 MNHEY and CDR2 SVGAGI come from the germline V gene. This CDR3 is built from 15 residues. V shed 2 bases and J shed 2 bases, with 13 bases lying between them. The study's findings and limits: Repertoire sampling happened only post peak T cell response.

The method was immunoSEQ multiplex PCR; TCRdb's version includes in-frame clones alone and lacks a portion of them. This sample has fewer than 200,000 clones, with around 94% found just once. Turning to this clone: What it binds is not known.

The source of this sequence is an adult in good health. Sequenced here: peripheral blood, sampled on day 0 of AZD1222 vaccination. The V and J genes are TRBV6-5 and TRBJ2-7; the D gene is possibly TRBD2 (7 bases). In nucleotides, the CDR3 is TGTGCCAGCAGTTACGCGCGCGGGGGCACCTACGAGCAGTACGTC. Encoded protein: CASSYARGGTYEQYV.